This entry concerns a single T cell receptor (beta chain). The entry originates in a study of blood T cell repertoires in COVID-19. Libraries were prepared by immunoSEQ multiplex PCR; TCRdb keeps only in-frame clonotypes and omits some of them. The data contain fewer than 350,000 clones, around 91% of them singletons. The CDR3 is 15 amino acids. The V and J ends lost 3 bases and 4 bases, in that order; junction bases with no gene match: 8. From germline, CDR1 is KGHSH and CDR2 LQKENI. The chain has TRBV18 and TRBJ1-1; 7 positions agree with TRBD1. The sequenced sample consisted of PBMCs or T cells enriched from blood (not recorded which). The sequence came from a woman in her forties who had recovered from COVID-19. DNA for the CDR3: TGTGCCAGCTCACCCCTCGACAGGGCGACCACTGAAGCTTTCTTT. It specifies CASSPLDRATTEAFF. Together with reference TRBV18 and TRBJ1-1, the CDR3 gives the full variable domain: NAGVMQNPRHLVRRRGQEARLRCSPMKGHSHVYWYRQLPEEGLKFMVYLQKENIIDESGMPKERFSAEFPKEGPSILRIQQVVRGDSAAYFCASSPLDRATTEAFFGQGTRLTVV.